The 15 T cell receptor beta chains reported below all come from one sample, sequenced in a study of T cell changes during pregnancy in multiple sclerosis. Generated by immunoSEQ multiplex PCR, the TCRdb table keeps only in-frame clones and is missing some. The sample lists about 51,000 clones, around 94% occurring once. The source was CD4+ T cells from peripheral blood mononuclear cells, collected in the second trimester of pregnancy. Source of these receptors: a female donor with multiple sclerosis, enrolled in a pregnancy study.

The V call is TRBV5-4, the J call TRBJ2-7; 9 nucleotides line up with TRBD1. The ends lost 3 bases at V and 2 bases at J; junction bases unmatched: 6. Germline V gives CDR1 SGHNT, CDR2 YYREEE (reference sequence). The CDR3 length is 15 residues. CDR3 nucleotide sequence: TGTGCCAGCAGCTCTCGGGACAGGGCAACCTACGAGCAGTACTTC. It yields the protein CASSSRDRATYEQYF.

This clone has a handful of counts. V is TRBV10-3 and J is TRBJ2-3, with D possibly matching TRBD1 (5 bases). Germline V gives CDR1 ENHRY, CDR2 SYGVKD. V was pared by 0 bases and J by 1 base, with 17 bases between. The CDR3 sequence is 18 residues long. CDR3 protein: CAISESAMGQARTDTQYF. The CDR3 DNA is TGTGCCATCAGTGAGTCCGCGATGGGGCAAGCCCGCACAGATACGCAGTATTTT.

This clone was detected a few times. The chain recombines TRBV2 with TRBJ2-1; TRBD2 agrees at 12 bases. V was pared by 7 bases and J by 9 bases, with 4 bases of the junction left unmatched. The CDR3 length is 13 residues. In germline, CDR1 is SNHLY, CDR2 FYNNEI. The CDR3 here is CASTSSGGGEQFF. In DNA form, the CDR3 reads TGTGCCAGCACCTCTAGCGGGGGGGGTGAGCAGTTCTTC. Full variable domain (outside the CDR3, taken from reference TRBV2 and TRBJ2-1): EPEVTQTPSHQVTQMGQEVILRCVPISNHLYFYWYRQILGQKVEFLVSFYNNEISEKSEIFDDQFSVERPDGSNFTLKIRSTKLEDSAMYFCASTSSGGGEQFFGPGTRLTVL.

The genes are TRBV7-2 and TRBJ1-4; D is possibly TRBD1 (6 bases). The CDR3 extends over 15 amino acids. CDR1 is SGHTA, CDR2 FQGNSA, per germline. Trimming removed 1 base at V and 7 bases at J, with 13 bases between. CDR3 coding DNA: TGTGCCAGCAGCTTAGGGGCCAGGGGTGGTGAAAAACTGTTTTTT. Protein: CASSLGARGGEKLFF.

The V gene is TRBV7-2, the J gene TRBJ1-2; TRBD1 agrees at 11 bases. Unmatched junction bases numbered 0, after V lost 4 bases and J lost 8 bases. This CDR3 region has 12 residues. Germline CDR1 SGHTA, CDR2 FQGNSA. CDR3 sequence reads: CASSWTGGGYTF. The CDR3 bases are TGTGCCAGCAGCTGGACAGGGGGCGGCTACACCTTC. Together with reference TRBV7-2 and TRBJ1-2, the CDR3 gives the full variable domain: GAGVSQSPSNKVTEKGKDVELRCDPISGHTALYWYRQSLGQGLEFLIYFQGNSAPDKSGLPSDRFSAERTGGSVSTLTIQRTQQEDSAVYLCASSWTGGGYTFGSGTRLTVV.

The genes are TRBV2 and TRBJ2-5; D is undetermined. Deletions cut 5 bases from V and 4 bases from J, with 14 bases between. CDR3 size: 14 residues. Looked up from germline, CDR1 is SNHLY and CDR2 is FYNNEI. In DNA form, the CDR3 reads TGTGCCAGCAGTACTCACAGTCCTGTAGAGACCCAGTACTTC. Residues: CASSTHSPVETQYF.

The CDR3 loop is CASSPGAGSPLHF. DNA for the CDR3: TGCGCCAGCAGCCCAGGGGCAGGTTCACCCCTCCACTTT. This rearrangement joins TRBV5-1 to TRBJ1-6; tentative D call: TRBD1 (6 bases). Germline V gene lookup returns CDR1 SGHRS and CDR2 YFSETQ. The CDR3 has 13 residues. The germline V and J ends were trimmed by 4 bases and 9 bases, with 11 bases remaining between them.

This clone has just one count. The rearrangement uses TRBV9 and TRBJ2-1; D is perhaps TRBD1 (7 bases). This CDR3 is 15 amino acids long. Germline loops: CDR1 SGDLS, CDR2 YYNGEE. V lost 3 bases, J lost 7 bases, and 17 bases lay in between. The CDR3 region is CASSETTGRWNEQFF. DNA of the CDR3: TGTGCCAGCAGCGAGACGACAGGGAGGTGGAATGAGCAGTTCTTC.

The V gene is TRBV27, the J gene TRBJ1-6; TRBD1 matches at 12 bases. The germline CDR1 and CDR2 sequences are MNHEY and SMNVEV (reference sequence). The CDR3 consists of 15 residues. The V gene end was trimmed by 5 bases and the J gene end by 9 bases; junction bases not matched to a gene: 5. The DNA of the CDR3 is TGTGCCAGCAGTCGCCCGGGACAGGGGGCTTCACCCCTCCACTTT. Translated, it gives CASSRPGQGASPLHF.

The chain combines TRBV6-5 with TRBJ2-5; D remains ambiguous. V was clipped by 4 bases and J by 1 base, with 7 bases between them. The CDR3 sequence is 13 residues long. Germline-derived CDR1 and CDR2 are MNHEY and SVGAGI. The CDR3 is CASSLRIQETQYF. Written as DNA, the CDR3 is TGTGCCAGCAGTTTGCGGATCCAAGAGACCCAGTACTTC.

The rearrangement joins TRBV5-1 to TRBJ2-1; 9 bases align to TRBD2. Germline assignment: CDR1 SGHRS and CDR2 YFSETQ. J was trimmed by 6 bases and V by 3 bases; bases with no gene match: 4. This CDR3 spans 14 amino acids. CDR3 region: CASSSGGGVNEQFF. The CDR3 nucleotides are TGCGCCAGCAGCTCGGGCGGGGGGGTCAATGAGCAGTTCTTC.

The chain recombines TRBV9 with TRBJ1-4; the match to TRBD1 covers 7 bases. CDR1 and CDR2 (germline): SGDLS, YYNGEE. The CDR3 length is 16 residues. After removal of 0 bases from V and 8 bases from J, the junction contained 10 bases not matched to a gene. The CDR3 region is CASSVGTGSNREKLFF. The CDR3 DNA reads as TGTGCCAGCAGCGTAGGGACAGGATCCAACCGAGAAAAACTGTTTTTT.

Here the CDR3 DNA reads TGTGCCAGCAGCTTAGATCGGGATACGCAGTATTTT. As protein: CASSLDRDTQYF. This chain connects TRBV7-8 to TRBJ2-3; no clear D gene. V gave up 1 base and J gave up 6 bases, with 5 bases separating them. Per the germline V gene, CDR1 is SGHVS and CDR2 is FQNEAQ. The CDR3 length is 12 residues. The variable domain in full, completed from reference TRBV7-8 and TRBJ2-3, reads GAGVSQSPRYKVAKRGQDVALRCDPISGHVSLFWYQQALGQGPEFLTYFQNEAQLDKSGLPSDRFFAERPEGSVSTLKIQRTQQEDSAVYLCASSLDRDTQYFGPGTRLTVL.

The chain recombines TRBV19 with TRBJ1-2, with 8 bases fitting TRBD1. The CDR3 extends over 15 amino acids. In germline, CDR1 is LNHDA, CDR2 SQIVND (reference sequence). V lost 4 bases and J lost 4; bases outside the gene matches: 8. The CDR3 nucleotides read TGTGCCAGTAGTACCGCGGGGACAGGAGTCTATGGCTACACCTTC. As protein: CASSTAGTGVYGYTF.

The chain couples TRBV6-5 to TRBJ1-6; the match to TRBD1 covers 7 bases. The CDR3 is made up of 15 amino acids. Germline values: CDR1 MNHEY, CDR2 SVGAGI. V lost 2 bases, J lost 8 bases, and 6 bases stayed unmatched. The CDR3 region has the DNA TGTGCCAGCAGTTACAACAGGGGCGATCATTCACCCCTCCACTTT. It translates to CASSYNRGDHSPLHF.